These T cell receptor beta chains were read from a single sample in a study of response to subunit inactivated influenza vaccine. One entry per CDR3 protein, called by TCRdb with MiXCR from the RT-PCR reads. The sample lists hundreds of thousands of distinct CDR3 sequences; around 15% were seen once. Sample: PBMCs from blood, taken less than 15 days before vaccination. These receptors came from a man aged 45-65 years who received an inactivated influenza vaccine. CDR3s include the opening cysteine and the closing phenylalanine or tryptophan. A D gene is named only where the DNA matches it firmly. For some rows the clone size is stated as once, few or many, or as a class when expanded; others skip it.

d_call: .
v_call: TRBV4-2
j_call: TRBJ2-6
clone_size: once
cdr3_aa: CASSQETEASGANVLTF
cdr3_nt: TGTGCCAGCAGCCAAGAGACAGAAGCTTCTGGGGCCAACGTCCTGACTTTC

d_call: TRBD2
v_call: TRBV20-1
j_call: TRBJ2-3
clone_size: few
cdr3_aa: CSAEMLAGGPSEYF
cdr3_nt: TGCAGTGCTGAGATGCTAGCGGGAGGGCCCTCAGAGTATTTT

d_call: .
v_call: TRBV28
j_call: TRBJ1-2
clone_size: .
cdr3_aa: CASSLLSQIASYTF
cdr3_nt: TGTGCCAGCAGTTTATTGTCGCAGATTGCGAGCTACACCTTC

d_call: .
v_call: TRBV6-1
j_call: TRBJ2-2
clone_size: few
cdr3_aa: CASTREGTNTGELFF
cdr3_nt: TGTGCCAGCACTAGGGAGGGGACAAACACCGGGGAGCTGTTTTTT

d_call: .
v_call: TRBV2
j_call: TRBJ1-1
clone_size: many
cdr3_aa: CASSSDTLEAFF
cdr3_nt: TGTGCCAGCAGTTCCGACACCCTTGAAGCTTTCTTT

d_call: .
v_call: TRBV21-1
j_call: TRBJ2-5
clone_size: few
cdr3_aa: CASSKAPLAGQETQYF
cdr3_nt: TGTGCCAGCAGCAAAGCCCCTTTGGCAGGGCAAGAGACCCAGTACTTC

d_call: TRBD1
v_call: TRBV6-2/TRBV6-3
j_call: TRBJ2-1
clone_size: few
cdr3_aa: CASSGTRTGALYNEQFF
cdr3_nt: TGTGCCAGCAGTGGGACACGGACAGGGGCCCTATACAATGAGCAGTTCTTC

d_call: .
v_call: TRBV29-1
j_call: TRBJ1-1
clone_size: many
cdr3_aa: CSVVGVHTEAFF
cdr3_nt: TGCAGCGTTGTTGGGGTGCACACTGAAGCTTTCTTT

d_call: .
v_call: TRBV20-1
j_call: TRBJ2-6
clone_size: few
cdr3_aa: CSASQGPGANVLTF
cdr3_nt: TGCAGTGCTAGCCAGGGCCCTGGGGCCAACGTCCTGACTTTC

d_call: .
v_call: TRBV4-3
j_call: TRBJ1-4
clone_size: .
cdr3_aa: CASSQDQGRGEKLFF
cdr3_nt: TGCGCCAGCAGCCAAGATCAGGGAAGAGGGGAAAAACTGTTTTTT

d_call: .
v_call: TRBV12-3/TRBV12-4
j_call: TRBJ2-7
clone_size: few
cdr3_aa: CASTPRGSRGQYF
cdr3_nt: TGTGCCAGCACCCCAAGGGGGTCCCGTGGGCAGTACTTC

d_call: TRBD2
v_call: TRBV11-1
j_call: TRBJ2-2
clone_size: .
cdr3_aa: CASSHRLAGGPSNTGELFF
cdr3_nt: TGTGCCAGCAGCCACCGACTAGCGGGAGGGCCCTCGAACACCGGGGAGCTGTTTTTT

d_call: .
v_call: TRBV5-1
j_call: TRBJ2-1
clone_size: many
cdr3_aa: CASSLGTNYNEQFF
cdr3_nt: TGCGCCAGCAGCTTGGGGACGAACTACAATGAGCAGTTCTTC

d_call: .
v_call: TRBV15
j_call: TRBJ2-2
clone_size: .
cdr3_aa: CATSRASGELFF
cdr3_nt: TGTGCCACCAGCAGAGCCTCCGGGGAGCTGTTTTTT

d_call: .
v_call: TRBV14
j_call: TRBJ2-5
clone_size: .
cdr3_aa: CASSRWVGADGQETQYF
cdr3_nt: TGTGCCAGCAGCCGGTGGGTGGGAGCGGACGGTCAAGAGACCCAGTACTTC

d_call: TRBD1
v_call: TRBV14
j_call: TRBJ1-1
clone_size: .
cdr3_aa: CASSQPTVTGNADTEAFF
cdr3_nt: TGTGCCAGCAGCCAACCCACCGTGACAGGGAACGCGGACACTGAAGCTTTCTTT

d_call: TRBD2
v_call: TRBV12-3/TRBV12-4
j_call: TRBJ2-1
clone_size: many
cdr3_aa: CASSLSLAVNEQFF
cdr3_nt: TGTGCCAGCAGTTTGTCCCTAGCGGTAAATGAGCAGTTCTTC

d_call: .
v_call: TRBV30
j_call: TRBJ2-5
clone_size: few
cdr3_aa: CAWATSFQETQYF
cdr3_nt: TGTGCCTGGGCCACTAGCTTTCAAGAGACCCAGTACTTC

d_call: TRBD1
v_call: TRBV4-3
j_call: TRBJ2-7
clone_size: few
cdr3_aa: CASSQDLGGDEQYF
cdr3_nt: TGCGCCAGCAGCCAAGATCTAGGGGGCGACGAGCAGTACTTC

d_call: .
v_call: TRBV12-3/TRBV12-4
j_call: TRBJ1-2
clone_size: .
cdr3_aa: CASSWTGADGYTF
cdr3_nt: TGTGCCAGCAGTTGGACGGGGGCGGATGGCTACACCTTC

d_call: TRBD1
v_call: TRBV5-1
j_call: TRBJ2-1
clone_size: .
cdr3_aa: CASSFQGANNEQFF
cdr3_nt: TGCGCCAGCAGCTTCCAGGGGGCCAACAATGAGCAGTTCTTC

d_call: .
v_call: TRBV11-2
j_call: TRBJ2-5
clone_size: .
cdr3_aa: CASSGGIQETQYF
cdr3_nt: TGTGCCAGCAGCGGGGGGATCCAAGAGACCCAGTACTTC

d_call: .
v_call: TRBV24-1
j_call: TRBJ2-3
clone_size: .
cdr3_aa: CATSPGLAMDTQYF
cdr3_nt: TGTGCCACCAGTCCTGGGTTGGCGATGGATACGCAGTATTTT

d_call: .
v_call: TRBV28
j_call: TRBJ1-5
clone_size: few
cdr3_aa: CASTPPGGNQPQHF
cdr3_nt: TGTGCCAGCACCCCCCCCGGGGGCAATCAGCCCCAGCATTTT

d_call: .
v_call: TRBV4-3
j_call: TRBJ2-7
clone_size: .
cdr3_aa: CASSQDLDSITYEQYF
cdr3_nt: TGCGCCAGCAGCCAAGATCTGGACAGTATTACCTACGAGCAGTACTTC

d_call: .
v_call: TRBV7-6
j_call: TRBJ1-3
clone_size: few
cdr3_aa: CASTSWEGPSGNTIYF
cdr3_nt: TGTGCCAGCACCTCGTGGGAGGGGCCCTCTGGAAACACCATATATTTT

d_call: .
v_call: TRBV12-3/TRBV12-4
j_call: TRBJ2-1
clone_size: .
cdr3_aa: CASSFVAGYNEQFF
cdr3_nt: TGTGCCAGCAGTTTTGTAGCTGGGTACAATGAGCAGTTCTTC

d_call: .
v_call: TRBV29-1
j_call: TRBJ1-1
clone_size: .
cdr3_aa: CSPFRGTEAFF
cdr3_nt: TGCAGCCCCTTCAGGGGCACTGAAGCTTTCTTT

d_call: .
v_call: TRBV4-1
j_call: TRBJ2-2
clone_size: few
cdr3_aa: CASSQVSRAPGELFF
cdr3_nt: TGCGCCAGCAGCCAAGTGTCCAGGGCACCCGGGGAGCTGTTTTTT

d_call: TRBD1
v_call: TRBV11-1
j_call: TRBJ2-1
clone_size: .
cdr3_aa: CASSLGEDRGRNTYNEQFF
cdr3_nt: TGTGCCAGCAGCTTAGGTGAGGACAGGGGGCGAAATACGTACAATGAGCAGTTCTTC

d_call: TRBD2
v_call: TRBV6-6
j_call: TRBJ2-7
clone_size: few
cdr3_aa: CASWSSGGYEQYF
cdr3_nt: TGTGCCAGCTGGTCTAGCGGGGGTTATGAGCAGTACTTC

d_call: .
v_call: TRBV6-1
j_call: TRBJ1-5
clone_size: .
cdr3_aa: CASTGHGSNQPQHF
cdr3_nt: TGTGCCAGCACTGGACACGGTAGCAATCAGCCCCAGCATTTT

d_call: .
v_call: TRBV12-3/TRBV12-4
j_call: TRBJ2-1
clone_size: few
cdr3_aa: CASSLIRRGNEQFF
cdr3_nt: TGTGCCAGCAGTCTCATACGCCGGGGGAATGAGCAGTTCTTC

d_call: .
v_call: TRBV30
j_call: TRBJ2-2
clone_size: .
cdr3_aa: CAWSSLRTARATGELFF
cdr3_nt: TGTGCCTGGAGTTCCCTCCGGACAGCGAGAGCCACCGGGGAGCTGTTTTTT

d_call: TRBD1
v_call: TRBV29-1
j_call: TRBJ1-1
clone_size: many
cdr3_aa: CSAADRGGTEAFF
cdr3_nt: TGCAGCGCAGCGGACAGGGGCGGAACTGAAGCTTTCTTT

d_call: TRBD2
v_call: TRBV10-3
j_call: TRBJ2-5
clone_size: few
cdr3_aa: CAISTSGGTKETQYF
cdr3_nt: TGTGCCATCAGTACTAGCGGGGGGACTAAAGAGACCCAGTACTTC

d_call: .
v_call: TRBV3-1
j_call: TRBJ2-2
clone_size: many
cdr3_aa: CASSQGGNTGELFF
cdr3_nt: TGTGCCAGCAGCCAAGGGGGGAACACCGGGGAGCTGTTTTTT

d_call: TRBD1
v_call: TRBV7-2
j_call: TRBJ1-5
clone_size: few
cdr3_aa: CASSELQGAGQPQHF
cdr3_nt: TGTGCCAGCAGCGAGCTACAGGGGGCCGGTCAGCCCCAGCATTTT

d_call: .
v_call: TRBV7-9
j_call: TRBJ1-1
clone_size: .
cdr3_aa: CASSLAQGPSEAFF
cdr3_nt: TGTGCCAGCAGCTTAGCGCAGGGGCCGTCTGAAGCTTTCTTT

d_call: .
v_call: TRBV5-1
j_call: TRBJ2-1
clone_size: few
cdr3_aa: CASSFEGQAYNEQFF
cdr3_nt: TGCGCCAGCAGCTTTGAGGGGCAGGCCTACAATGAGCAGTTCTTC

d_call: .
v_call: TRBV19
j_call: TRBJ2-1
clone_size: many
cdr3_aa: CASSIDGYNEQFF
cdr3_nt: TGTGCCAGTAGTATCGACGGATACAATGAGCAGTTCTTC

d_call: .
v_call: TRBV5-1
j_call: TRBJ1-1
clone_size: .
cdr3_aa: CASSLQAPGVEAFF
cdr3_nt: TGCGCCAGCAGCTTACAGGCTCCAGGGGTTGAAGCTTTCTTT

d_call: TRBD1
v_call: TRBV7-9
j_call: TRBJ2-2
clone_size: .
cdr3_aa: CASSYNRGPGELFF
cdr3_nt: TGTGCCAGCAGCTACAACAGGGGACCGGGGGAGCTGTTTTTT

d_call: TRBD1
v_call: TRBV29-1
j_call: TRBJ2-7
clone_size: many
cdr3_aa: CSTTGQGANEQYF
cdr3_nt: TGCAGCACCACGGGACAGGGGGCCAACGAGCAGTACTTC

d_call: TRBD1
v_call: TRBV7-2
j_call: TRBJ2-7
clone_size: .
cdr3_aa: CASSLFDREEEQYF
cdr3_nt: TGTGCCAGCAGCTTATTTGACAGGGAAGAAGAGCAGTACTTC

d_call: TRBD2
v_call: TRBV30
j_call: TRBJ2-6
clone_size: .
cdr3_aa: CAFGTSGGSGVLTF
cdr3_nt: TGTGCCTTTGGGACTAGCGGGGGTTCGGGCGTCCTGACTTTC

d_call: TRBD1
v_call: TRBV6-2/TRBV6-3
j_call: TRBJ2-1
clone_size: few
cdr3_aa: CASSSNEQGRHNEQFF
cdr3_nt: TGTGCCAGCAGTTCCAACGAACAGGGGCGCCACAATGAGCAGTTCTTC

d_call: .
v_call: TRBV30
j_call: TRBJ2-7
clone_size: few
cdr3_aa: CAWSGLGGHSYEQYF
cdr3_nt: TGTGCCTGGAGCGGCCTCGGAGGCCACTCCTACGAGCAGTACTTC

d_call: .
v_call: TRBV28
j_call: TRBJ2-4
clone_size: many
cdr3_aa: CASSLLAIGAGKNIQYF
cdr3_nt: TGTGCCAGCAGTCTACTCGCCATCGGGGCGGGGAAAAACATTCAGTACTTC

d_call: .
v_call: TRBV9
j_call: TRBJ2-3
clone_size: .
cdr3_aa: CASSESPTDTQYF
cdr3_nt: TGTGCCAGCAGCGAAAGCCCTACAGATACGCAGTATTTT

d_call: .
v_call: TRBV23-1
j_call: TRBJ1-5
clone_size: .
cdr3_aa: CASSPLGGGNQPQHF
cdr3_nt: TGCGCCAGCAGTCCGCTTGGGGGAGGCAATCAGCCCCAGCATTTT

d_call: .
v_call: TRBV5-1
j_call: TRBJ2-7
clone_size: many
cdr3_aa: CASSWGVGDYEQYF
cdr3_nt: TGCGCCAGCAGTTGGGGCGTCGGTGACTACGAGCAGTACTTC

d_call: TRBD2
v_call: TRBV20-1
j_call: TRBJ2-3
clone_size: .
cdr3_aa: CSATWREGSTDTQYF
cdr3_nt: TGCAGTGCTACATGGCGGGAGGGGTCCACCGATACGCAGTATTTT